These 6 T cell receptor beta chains were all obtained from the same sample, sequenced in a study of shared clonotypes between healthy human individuals. This table comes from immunoSEQ multiplex PCR, and its TCRdb copy is limited to in-frame clones, with some not included. The sample yields roughly 600,000 clones, roughly 98% seen once. Positive CCR7 selection of CD45RO-negative cells yielded the naive CD8 cells, and terminally differentiated effector memory CD45RA+ cells were excluded. Sequencing was performed on naive CD8+ T cells sorted from blood. Source of these receptors: a man aged 25 to 40 in good health.

The J gene is TRBJ2-1, the V gene TRBV7-9, with 7 bases identical to TRBD2. The CDR3 contains 15 residues. The V gene's germline CDR1 is SEHNR and CDR2 FQNEAQ (reference sequence). V lost 1 base, J lost 5 bases, and 5 bases stayed unmatched. The DNA for the CDR3 is TGTGCCAGCAGCTTAGTACTTCGGGGGGACAATGAGCAGTTCTTC. It translates to CASSLVLRGDNEQFF.

CDR3 coding DNA: TGTGCCAGCAGTTTTAGCGCTAGCGGGACCGAGCGCACAGATACGCAGTATTTT. As protein: CASSFSASGTERTDTQYF. J is TRBJ2-3 and V is TRBV28; 9 nucleotides agree with TRBD2. Germline V gene data show CDR1 as MDHEN and CDR2 as SYDVKM. The V segment lost 3 bases and the J segment 1 base; nucleotides outside the gene matches: 11. The CDR3 runs to 18 residues.

This rearrangement joins TRBV27 to TRBJ2-1; 12 nucleotides agree with TRBD2. Trimming cost V 6 bases and J 5 bases; bases outside gene matches: 2. The germline V gene has CDR1 MNHEY and CDR2 SMNVEV (reference sequence). The CDR3 runs 14 residues. The CDR3 reads CASRASGRDNEQFF. The CDR3 coding sequence is TGTGCCAGCAGGGCTAGCGGGAGGGACAATGAGCAGTTCTTC.

J is TRBJ2-2 and V is TRBV5-4, with no clear D. Germline CDR1 is SGHNT and CDR2 is YYREEE (reference sequence). Trimming left V 4 bases short and J 3 bases short, with 4 bases between. CDR3 length equals 12 residues. This CDR3 is CASSLHTGELFF. CDR3 coding DNA: TGTGCCAGCAGCCTACACACCGGGGAGCTGTTTTTT.

V usage is TRBV7-9 and J usage is TRBJ2-5; 7 bases are a match to TRBD1. The length of the CDR3 is 15 residues. The J segment lost 4 bases and the V segment lost 5 bases, leaving 10 bases of the junction unmatched. The germline CDR1 and CDR2 sequences are SEHNR and FQNEAQ (reference sequence). The CDR3: CASSPRDREAETQYF. In nucleotides, the CDR3 is TGTGCCAGCAGCCCTCGGGACAGAGAGGCAGAGACCCAGTACTTC.

This chain uses TRBV5-4 with TRBJ1-3; D unclear. This CDR3 spans 12 amino acids. V was trimmed by 10 bases and J by 2 bases, leaving 10 bases between them. Germline assignment: CDR1 SGHNT and CDR2 YYREEE (reference sequence). The CDR3 here is CAAYSAGNTIYF. The CDR3 bases are TGTGCCGCATACTCCGCTGGAAACACCATATATTTT.